What follows describes a single TCR beta chain. Study processing details: For nucleated cells, counts were estimated from reference gene primer amplification. Sequenced by immunoSEQ multiplex PCR; TCRdb stores in-frame clones only, minus some. Clone size and the V and J calls come from that table; the DNA yielded D and trimming. The sample includes about 320,000 clones, approximately 90% seen only once; the top ten take 1.5% to 2%. Seattle cases were enrolled at active infection and followed longitudinally. The record originates from a study of blood T cell repertoires in COVID-19. Germline V gene lookup returns CDR1 MDHEN and CDR2 SYDVKM. The CDR3 runs to 15 residues. Germline trimming cut 2 bases from V and 4 bases from J; bases unmatched to any gene: 3.

The sample taken for sequencing was peripheral blood. The rearrangement joins TRBV28 to TRBJ1-5; TRBD1 matches at 9 bases. The TCR was taken from a woman aged 30 to 39 with COVID-19, enrolled during active disease. The CDR3 loop is CASSLVGTGNQPQHF. The CDR3, as DNA: TGTGCCAGCAGTTTAGTAGGGACAGGGAATCAGCCCCAGCATTTT.